One sample yielded the 24 T cell receptor beta chains listed below, sequenced in a study of spatial heterogeneity in lung cancer. From the 5' RACE reads, TCRdb called clonotypes with MiXCR, one entry per CDR3 protein. The sample has 60,000 to 90,000 distinct CDR3 sequences; 7% to 9% are singletons. Time point specified: sample taken at primary tumor resection. Sequencing used PBMCs, obtained at surgery. These receptors all stem from a male donor with early-stage non-small cell lung cancer.

This clonotype was detected only a few times. V is TRBV6-4 and J is TRBJ1-6; TRBD1 might be the D (5 bases). This CDR3 is 14 amino acids long. The V end lost 6 bases, the J end lost 7 bases, and 13 bases lay between the germline ends. Germline V CDR1 and CDR2: MRHNA, SNTAGT. In DNA, the CDR3 is TGTGCCAGCAGAGACAGCGATCGGAATTCACCCCTCCACTTT. Translation gives CASRDSDRNSPLHF.

This clonotype has just one count. The V call is TRBV19, the J call TRBJ1-2; perhaps TRBD1 as D (6 bases). This CDR3 region has 14 residues. The V end lost 8 bases, the J end lost 6 bases, and 19 bases lay between the germline ends. CDR1 and CDR2 (germline): LNHDA, SQIVND (reference sequence). CDR3 amino acids: CASLEWGANDGYTF. For the CDR3, the DNA is TGTGCCAGTCTCGAGTGGGGGGCGAATGATGGCTACACCTTC.

This clonotype was seen many times. The chain carries TRBV24-1 and TRBJ1-1; D is undetermined. Germline V gene sequence: CDR1 KGHDR, CDR2 SFDVKD. This CDR3 is 13 amino acids long. The V and J ends lost 4 bases and 5 bases respectively, with 10 bases between them. The CDR3 sequence is CATSDATATEAFF. CDR3 coding DNA: TGTGCCACCAGTGACGCCACGGCTACTGAAGCTTTCTTT.

This clonotype was picked up a small number of times. This chain uses TRBV7-2 with TRBJ2-3; D is possibly TRBD2 (6 bases). The CDR3 has 15 amino acids. CDR1 and CDR2 (germline): SGHTA, FQGNSA. V gave up 1 base and J gave up 6 bases, with 14 bases separating them. Here the CDR3 reads CASSLGLARGDTQYF. CDR3 nucleotides: TGTGCCAGCAGCTTAGGGCTAGCGAGGGGCGATACGCAGTATTTT.

This clonotype occurred many times. CDR3 protein: CASSTTGTGGEQYF. For the CDR3, the DNA is TGTGCCAGCAGCACCACCGGGACAGGGGGCGAGCAGTACTTC. The chain is built from TRBV7-9 and TRBJ2-7; 11 bases fit TRBD1. The CDR3 spans 14 residues. Trimming took 5 bases from V and 6 from J; bases not matched to a gene: 6. Looked up from germline, CDR1 is SEHNR and CDR2 is FQNEAQ (reference sequence).

The genes are TRBV28 and TRBJ1-2; D not certain. The CDR3 is made up of 14 amino acids. V lost 5 bases, J lost 4 bases, and 14 bases lay in between. The germline V gene encodes CDR1 MDHEN and CDR2 SYDVKM. The CDR3 sequence: CASSTGKLLYGYTF. CDR3 sequence (DNA): TGTGCCAGCAGTACTGGGAAACTTCTCTATGGCTACACCTTC.

Many counts were recorded for this clonotype. The chain carries TRBV9 and TRBJ2-1; 9 positions match TRBD2. Germline CDR1 is SGDLS and CDR2 is YYNGEE. The J segment lost 8 bases and the V segment lost 6 bases, leaving 15 bases of the junction unmatched. This CDR3 is 16 amino acids long. The CDR3 DNA sequence: TGTGCCAGCACGGGATTAAATAGCGGGAGTTTGGATGAGCAGTTCTTC. Its protein product is CASTGLNSGSLDEQFF.

The J gene is TRBJ1-5, the V gene TRBV7-9; perhaps TRBD1 as D (5 bases). V shed 6 bases and J shed 2 bases, with 11 bases lying between them. The CDR3 is 14 amino acids. The germline CDR1 and CDR2 sequences are SEHNR and FQNEAQ (reference sequence). Here the CDR3 reads CASSQGRGNQPQHF. The CDR3 bases are TGTGCCAGCAGTCAGGGCCGAGGCAATCAGCCCCAGCATTTT.

This clonotype has ten or more counts. The chain joins TRBV7-2 to TRBJ2-1; 11 nucleotides match TRBD2. CDR1 and CDR2 from the germline V gene are SGHTA and FQGNSA. V dropped 2 bases and J dropped 0; count of bases not matched to a gene: 9. This CDR3 spans 19 amino acids. DNA for the CDR3: TGTGCCAGCAGCTTAAAACTAGCGGGAGACCCGAGCTCCTACAATGAGCAGTTCTTC. The encoded protein is CASSLKLAGDPSSYNEQFF.

The V call is TRBV10-3, the J call TRBJ1-2; D gene unclear. The V gene's germline CDR1 is ENHRY and CDR2 SYGVKD. The V and J ends lost 6 bases and 10 bases respectively, with 15 bases between them. The CDR3 length is 12 residues. The CDR3 here is CAISPILNDYTF. In DNA form, the CDR3 reads TGTGCCATCAGCCCTATACTAAACGACTACACCTTC.

The V and J genes are TRBV23-1 and TRBJ1-5, with D unclear. TRBV23-1 is noted as an ORF with a role that remains uncertain. Trimming pared 0 bases from V and 7 bases from J, leaving 7 bases between. The CDR3 loop spans 13 amino acids. The CDR3 loop is CASSQSGTQPQHF. The CDR3 DNA reads as TGCGCCAGCAGTCAATCGGGCACGCAGCCCCAGCATTTT.

The chain is built from TRBV6-2 or TRBV6-3 and TRBJ1-1; 7 positions agree with TRBD1. The CDR3 is 14 residues long. The ends lost 2 bases at V and 3 bases at J; junction bases unmatched: 3. The germline V gene encodes CDR1 MNHEY and CDR2 SVGEGT. CDR3 DNA: TGTGCCAGCAGTTACGAACAGGGGTACACTGAAGCTTTCTTT. Translated: CASSYEQGYTEAFF.

This clonotype has at least ten counts. The genes are TRBV27 and TRBJ2-3, with 8 bases identical to TRBD1. The J segment lost 1 base and the V segment lost 6 bases, leaving 9 bases of the junction unmatched. Per the germline V gene, CDR1 is MNHEY and CDR2 is SMNVEV (reference sequence). The CDR3 consists of 16 residues. CDR3 nucleotide sequence: TGTGCCAGCAGCTCAGACAGGGGTCGGGGCACAGATACGCAGTATTTT. Protein: CASSSDRGRGTDTQYF.

This clonotype came up many times. This chain connects TRBV11-1 to TRBJ2-3; 9 bases match TRBD1. The germline V gene has CDR1 SGHAT and CDR2 FQDESV (reference sequence). The J segment lost 2 bases and the V segment lost 2 bases, leaving 8 bases of the junction unmatched. The CDR3 totals 17 residues. Here the CDR3 reads CASSLQRGQGDTDTQYF. DNA of the CDR3: TGTGCCAGCAGCTTACAAAGGGGACAGGGCGACACAGATACGCAGTATTTT.

This clonotype was detected a few times. The chain recombines TRBV12-3 or TRBV12-4 with TRBJ1-2; D possibly corresponds to TRBD1 (5 bases). V was cut by 3 bases and J by 8 bases, with 13 bases left in between. The CDR3 loop spans 13 amino acids. The CDR3 reads CASSFGGAGGYTF. The CDR3 DNA is TGTGCCAGCAGTTTCGGCGGGGCCGGCGGCTACACCTTC.

This clonotype occurred many times. The chain has TRBV6-2 or TRBV6-3 and TRBJ2-1; no definite D call. The CDR3 sequence is 15 residues long. Per the germline V gene, CDR1 is MNHEY and CDR2 is SVGEGT. Trimming shortened V by 2 bases and J by 3 bases, and 11 bases separated the two germline ends. CDR3 region: CASSYPGRFYNEQFF. CDR3 nucleotide sequence: TGTGCCAGCAGTTACCCAGGTCGATTCTACAATGAGCAGTTCTTC.

This clonotype showed up just a few times. The J gene is TRBJ2-3, the V gene TRBV7-9, with 11 bases fitting TRBD2. Germline V gives CDR1 SEHNR, CDR2 FQNEAQ (reference sequence). CDR3 size: 17 residues. The V segment lost 5 bases and the J segment 0 bases; nucleotides outside the gene matches: 7. CDR3 sequence reads: CASSLGLAGASTDTQYF. For the CDR3, the DNA is TGTGCCAGCAGCCTCGGACTAGCGGGCGCGAGCACAGATACGCAGTATTTT.

Only a few counts were recorded for this clonotype. This chain joins TRBV5-4 and TRBJ2-7; D call uncertain. The V and J ends lost 3 bases and 2 bases respectively, with 21 bases between them. Germline loops: CDR1 SGHNT, CDR2 YYREEE (reference sequence). The CDR3 is 17 amino acids. The CDR3 region is CASSSTILGSAPYEQYF. The CDR3 DNA is TGTGCCAGCAGCTCAACTATATTAGGATCTGCCCCCTACGAGCAGTACTTC.

This clonotype was counted ten times or more. The rearrangement links TRBV6-2 or TRBV6-3 to TRBJ2-1; 9 bases are a match to TRBD2. Germline-derived CDR1 and CDR2 are MNHEY and SVGEGT. The CDR3 loop spans 15 amino acids. V shed 6 bases, J shed 9 bases, and the junction held 12 bases outside the gene matches. CDR3 in DNA: TGTGCCAGCAGCCCATGGACTAGCGAGGAGGGTGAGCAGTTCTTC. Amino acid sequence: CASSPWTSEEGEQFF.

This clonotype was observed a handful of times. J is TRBJ1-2 and V is TRBV7-2; D unclear. CDR3 size: 16 residues. Germline loops: CDR1 SGHTA, CDR2 FQGNSA. The V gene lost 0 bases and the J gene lost 5 bases, with 16 bases spanning the gap. CDR3 sequence reads: CASSLAGSSLGYGYTF. CDR3 sequence (DNA): TGTGCCAGCAGCTTAGCGGGTTCCAGTCTGGGTTATGGCTACACCTTC. The variable domain in full, with the rest retrieved from reference TRBV7-2 and TRBJ1-2, is GAGVSQSPSNKVTEKGKDVELRCDPISGHTALYWYRQSLGQGLEFLIYFQGNSAPDKSGLPSDRFSAERTGGSVSTLTIQRTQQEDSAVYLCASSLAGSSLGYGYTFGSGTRLTVV.

This clonotype was counted at least ten times. Here the CDR3 reads CASGLIGNTEAFF. The CDR3 DNA is TGCGCCAGCGGATTGATCGGGAACACTGAAGCTTTCTTT. V usage is TRBV5-1 and J usage is TRBJ1-1; D gene ambiguous. The ends were cut back, 7 bases at V and 1 base at J, with 11 bases in the middle. CDR3 length: 13 residues. CDR1 and CDR2 from the germline V gene are SGHRS and YFSETQ.

This clonotype came up many times. The V call is TRBV6-1, the J call TRBJ2-1; TRBD2 agrees at 11 bases. The CDR3 is 15 residues long. CDR1 and CDR2 from the germline V gene are MNHNS and SASEGT. V trimming: 6 bases; J trimming: 9 bases; junction bases outside the gene matches: 10. The DNA for the CDR3 is TGTGCCAGCAGGATTACTAGCGGGGGTACTTCTGAGCAGTTCTTC. This sequence encodes CASRITSGGTSEQFF.

This clonotype appeared a few times. This chain joins TRBV19 and TRBJ2-7, with 7 bases identical to TRBD2. CDR1 LNHDA and CDR2 SQIVND come from the germline V gene (reference sequence). CDR3 length: 15 residues. J lost 1 base, V lost 7 bases, and 10 bases had no gene match. CDR3 amino acids: CASINTASGSYEQYF. The CDR3, as DNA: TGTGCCAGTATCAATACGGCTAGCGGTTCCTACGAGCAGTACTTC.

This clonotype was picked up many times. The chain combines TRBV7-8 with TRBJ1-1; no clear D gene. V lost 3 bases to trimming and J lost 1 base, with 9 bases between them. Germline V gene data show CDR1 as SGHVS and CDR2 as FQNEAQ. This CDR3 has 14 residues. Here the CDR3 DNA reads TGTGCCAGCAGCTTTAGCTACGGGAACACTGAAGCTTTCTTT. This codes for CASSFSYGNTEAFF.